Sequencing of this T cell receptor beta chain was carried out in a study of Ad26.COV2.S vaccination and SARS-CoV-2 variants. The length of the CDR3 is 14 residues. From germline, CDR1 is SGHKS and CDR2 YYEKEE (reference sequence). Trimming cost V 0 bases and J 5 bases, with 11 bases left between them. Specified treatment: some 20 received Ad26.COV2.S at low or high dose, single or two shots; about 5 received placebo; per-sample allocation not given. Day 63 after the first vaccine or placebo injection was the time point for sampling. Using immunoSEQ multiplex PCR, the repertoire was profiled, and TCRdb retains in-frame clones only, with some absent. The table includes some 450,000 clones, 80% to 95% detected once. This clone was counted once.

This sample comprised peripheral blood, obtained in a trial of Ad26.COV2.S vaccine versus placebo. The source of this sequence is a person between 18 and 59 years old who received the Ad26.COV2.S COVID-19 vaccine or a placebo. This chain links TRBV5-5 with TRBJ2-5; a weak D match, TRBD1 (5 bases). The CDR3 protein is CASSLAARVETQYF. In DNA, the CDR3 is TGTGCCAGCAGCTTGGCTGCCAGGGTGGAGACCCAGTACTTC.